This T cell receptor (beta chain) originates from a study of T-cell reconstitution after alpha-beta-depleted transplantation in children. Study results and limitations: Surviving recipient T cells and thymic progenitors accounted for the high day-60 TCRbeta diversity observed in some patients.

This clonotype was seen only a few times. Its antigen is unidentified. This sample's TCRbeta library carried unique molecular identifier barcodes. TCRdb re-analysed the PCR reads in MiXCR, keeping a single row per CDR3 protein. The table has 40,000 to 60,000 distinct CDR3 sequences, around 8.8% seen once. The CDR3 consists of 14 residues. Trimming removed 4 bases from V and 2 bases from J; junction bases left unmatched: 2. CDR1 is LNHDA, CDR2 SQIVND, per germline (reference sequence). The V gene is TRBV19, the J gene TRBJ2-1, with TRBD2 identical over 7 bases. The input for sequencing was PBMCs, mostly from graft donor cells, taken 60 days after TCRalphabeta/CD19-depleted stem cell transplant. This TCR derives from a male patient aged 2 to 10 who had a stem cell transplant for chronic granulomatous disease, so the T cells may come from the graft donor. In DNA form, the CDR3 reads TGTGCCAGTAGTACCGGGACTACCTACAATGAGCAGTTCTTC. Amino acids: CASSTGTTYNEQFF.